This TCR beta chain is from a study of Tregs in tolerant kidney transplant recipients (dated by TCRdb to the late 2010s). General notes on the study: Related donors were used in the transplants with nonmyeloablative bone marrow transplantation, and mixed chimerism was transient in the human trials. TCRbeta sequencing was used in the study to identify donor-specific regulatory T cells before combined kidney and bone marrow transplantation, and the identified cells were then tracked after transplant. General findings and caveats noted by the study authors: In tolerant patients, the expansion of donor-specific Tregs was greater than global Treg expansion, suggesting that the expansion was antigen-driven rather than nonspecific. Because the study included only a small number of patients, the results must be confirmed in larger populations and under other immunosuppression protocols. Expanding Tregs with activated donor B cells appeared to identify the most biologically relevant and donor-specific TCRbeta repertoire. PCR primers changed over time for some patients, so nucleotide-level comparison across those patients' samples was not possible. Biological reproducibility was not directly addressed, though technical replication error appeared minimal.

Genomic DNA was extracted from sorted cells with the QIAGEN DNeasy Blood and Tissue Kit for TCRbeta CDR3 sequencing. High-throughput TCRbeta CDR3 sequencing, including PCR amplification with bias correction and internal controls, was performed commercially through immunoSEQ. The original methods were these. Unique productive TCRbeta sequences were defined by CDR3 nucleotide sequence when primers matched and otherwise by CDR3 amino acid sequence together with Vbeta and Jbeta genes. To correct sorting error, sequences shared between sorted populations at a frequency ratio of 2:1 or less were removed; the rest were assigned to the higher population. Donor-reactive sequences were defined as at least 5-fold expanded in CFSE-low cells versus unstimulated cells, with frequency of at least 0.01% in CFSE-low cells. Repertoire divergence was quantified by Jensen-Shannon divergence using the top 100 TCRbeta sequences ranked by frequency. For samples with multiple sequencing runs, sorting error was corrected in each run separately before the runs were combined. Here the immuneACCESS table is served through TCRdb, limited to in-frame sequences with V and J called. Missing clones are a known gap in these copies; in checked studies unresolved V genes cover under half, and the rest lacks a known reason. That table supplies the V and J calls and clone size; D and trimming were determined from the DNA. The sample records about 94,000 clones, roughly 93% of which are singletons. In total, the top ten clones hold approximately 0.5% of the sample.

In the germline V gene (reference sequence), CDR1 corresponds to LNHDA and CDR2 to SQIVND. V drops 7 bases and J drops 4 bases, leaving 16 bases in between. There are 14 amino acids in the CDR3, from cysteine to phenylalanine inclusive. The sequence is cut down to CDR3 DNA, 42 bases in frame from base 1. This clone came up once. It lacks a known antigen. Base qualities are not provided; no much larger clone lies one nucleotide away. The intended sense of this specimen's time point label: blood sample drawn before combined kidney and bone marrow transplant. Thawed PBMCs were FACS-sorted into unstimulated Tregs (CD4+CD25+CD127-), CD4+ non-Tregs (CD4+CD25-), CD4 cells and CD8 cells. A few combined kidney and bone marrow transplant recipients from the ITN036ST trial were included as patients, and samples were available only from these trial subjects. Healthy control blood was processed to PBMCs by Ficoll density gradient and cryopreserved, and patient PBMCs were collected before and after transplant.

The chain couples TRBV19 to TRBJ1-1, with no confidently assigned D gene. The sequence derives from a human donor who received a combined kidney and bone marrow transplant. The source was CD4+ T cells from blood, collected before the transplant. The bases read TGTGCCAGTACCGTAGCGCGGGAGGGCACTGAAGCTTTCTTT. This encodes CASTVAREGTEAFF.